This T cell receptor beta chain emerged from a study of blood T cell repertoires in COVID-19. Germline V lookup: CDR1 LGHNA, CDR2 YNFKEQ. The CDR3 extends over 11 amino acids. With 3 bases removed from V and 5 bases from J, the gap between germline ends came to 4 bases. The protocol was immunoSEQ multiplex PCR, while the TCRdb copy is restricted to in-frame clones and leaves out a portion. The sample consists of about 160,000 clones, around 85% of them appearing once. The TCR originated in a man aged 55 to 69 who had recovered from COVID-19. Sequencing used peripheral blood. The rearrangement joins TRBV4-2 to TRBJ2-5; D gene uncertain. CDR3 region: CASSHRETQYF. In DNA form, the CDR3 reads TGTGCCAGCAGCCATCGGGAGACCCAGTACTTC.